Each of the 2 T cell receptor beta chains below was sequenced from the same sample in a study of technical replicates of blood from a few donors. The data were produced by immunoSEQ multiplex PCR, yet TCRdb's version contains in-frame clones alone and is incomplete. The profile shows around 80,000 clones, about 94% of them singletons. What was sequenced was T cells isolated from PBMCs. These receptors came from a human donor in good health.

The CDR3: CASSSTGGVPDTQYF. The CDR3 nucleotides read TGTGCCAGCAGTTCCACAGGGGGCGTCCCAGATACGCAGTATTTT. J is TRBJ2-3 and V is TRBV28; TRBD1 matches 9 bases. Per the germline V gene, CDR1 is MDHEN and CDR2 is SYDVKM. The CDR3 has 15 amino acids. V shed 4 bases and J 4 bases; nucleotides not matched to a gene: 6.

V and J are TRBV7-8 and TRBJ2-3, with TRBD2 matching over 9 bases. Germline trimming cut 4 bases from V and 0 bases from J; bases unmatched to any gene: 5. The CDR3 loop spans 16 amino acids. CDR1 SGHVS and CDR2 FQNEAQ come from the germline V gene. The CDR3 sequence: CASSWKSGRSTDTQYF. The CDR3 DNA reads as TGTGCCAGCAGCTGGAAGAGCGGGAGGAGCACAGATACGCAGTATTTT.